This T cell receptor (beta chain) was retrieved from a study of T cell repertoires in cytomegalovirus infection. J gave up 2 bases and V 4 bases, and 7 bases lay outside the gene matches. CDR3 length: 16 amino acids. CDR1 is LGHNA, CDR2 YNFKEQ, per germline. TCRdb called the reads again in MiXCR, with one record for every CDR3 protein. The sample yields some 300,000 distinct CDR3 sequences, 17% seen once. Material: PBMCs. The chain couples TRBV4-2 to TRBJ2-5, with 10 bases fitting TRBD2. The clonotype comes from a human donor in good health (CMV status not recorded). Some clones in this sample may be carry-over from other donors' samples. The CDR3 loop reads CASSLEPSGGQETQYF. The DNA for the CDR3 is TGTGCCAGCAGCCTGGAACCTAGCGGGGGACAAGAGACCCAGTACTTC.